The 24 T cell receptor beta chains presented below share a single source sample, sequenced in a study of blood T cell repertoires in COVID-19. Assay used: immunoSEQ multiplex PCR; TCRdb lists only in-frame clones, some missing. The sample yields some 110,000 clones, more than 85% seen once. Specimen: peripheral blood. The receptors come from a man aged 45-65 years with COVID-19, enrolled during active disease.

The J gene is TRBJ2-3, the V gene TRBV14; TRBD2 agrees at 10 bases. The CDR3 totals 13 residues. Germline CDR1 SGHDN, CDR2 FVKESK. V shed 9 bases and J 4 bases; nucleotides not matched to a gene: 4. CDR3 sequence (DNA): TGTGCCAGTTTAGCGGGAGGTGCAGATACGCAGTATTTT. Protein product: CASLAGGADTQYF.

The chain links TRBV7-3 to TRBJ2-2; 10 nucleotides match TRBD2. Germline assignment: CDR1 SGHTA and CDR2 FQGTGA. V lost 2 bases to trimming and J lost 3 bases; unmatched junction nucleotides: 0. CDR3 length equals 15 residues. The CDR3 region is CASSLLAGDTGELFF. The CDR3 DNA sequence: TGTGCCAGCAGCTTACTAGCGGGGGACACCGGGGAGCTGTTTTTT.

CDR3: CASINKNTEAFF. CDR3 sequence (DNA): TGTGCCAGCATTAATAAGAACACTGAAGCTTTCTTT. The gene calls are TRBV2 and TRBJ1-1, with D hard to call. The CDR3 covers 12 residues. V was clipped by 7 bases and J by 1 base, with 7 bases between them. Per germline, CDR1 SNHLY and CDR2 FYNNEI.

The CDR3 coding sequence is TGTGCCAGCTCACGACGACAGGCCTCCATGAACACTGAAGCTTTCTTT. Translation: CASSRRQASMNTEAFF. This rearrangement joins TRBV18 to TRBJ1-1, with a possible D match to TRBD1 (6 bases). The length of the CDR3 is 16 residues. V gave up 4 bases and J gave up 0 bases, with 15 bases separating them. The germline CDR1 and CDR2 sequences are KGHSH and LQKENI.

This clone was counted a single time. The chain joins TRBV27 to TRBJ2-1, with TRBD1 matching over 10 bases. This CDR3 region has 14 residues. Germline V gives CDR1 MNHEY, CDR2 SMNVEV (reference sequence). V shed 3 bases, J shed 5 bases, and the junction held 1 base outside the gene matches. CDR3 bases: TGTGCCAGCAGTTTGACAGGGGGCCACAATGAGCAGTTCTTC. It codes for CASSLTGGHNEQFF.

This clone was seen just once. This chain connects TRBV9 to TRBJ1-6; D remains unclear. V was trimmed by 2 bases and J by 7 bases, leaving 13 bases between them. Germline CDR1 SGDLS, CDR2 YYNGEE. The CDR3 contains 15 residues. The CDR3 region is CASSVSGSGNSPLHF. The CDR3, as DNA: TGTGCCAGCAGCGTCTCTGGGTCAGGCAATTCACCCCTCCACTTT.

This sequence joins TRBV5-5 and TRBJ1-5, with D perhaps TRBD1 (6 bases). The CDR3 has 14 residues. V gave up 0 bases and J gave up 5 bases, with 9 bases separating them. CDR1 and CDR2 from the germline V gene are SGHKS and YYEKEE (reference sequence). DNA of the CDR3: TGTGCCAGCAGCTTGGACGGGGGGCATCAGCCCCAGCATTTT. As protein: CASSLDGGHQPQHF.

The chain joins TRBV6-2 or TRBV6-3 to TRBJ2-3, with 8 nucleotides matching TRBD1. V dropped 6 bases and J dropped 4; count of bases not matched to a gene: 6. This CDR3 has 14 residues. Germline V gene sequence: CDR1 MNHEY, CDR2 SVGEGT. The CDR3 here is CASSRGQNPDTQYF. DNA of the CDR3: TGTGCCAGCAGCAGGGGGCAGAACCCAGATACGCAGTATTTT.

The chain has TRBV27 and TRBJ1-4; maybe TRBD1 (6 bases). The V end was cut by 3 bases, the J end by 5 bases, with 10 bases between. Per the germline V gene, CDR1 is MNHEY and CDR2 is SMNVEV (reference sequence). This CDR3 region has 14 residues. The CDR3 here is CASSLSRGNEKLFF. CDR3 coding DNA: TGTGCCAGCAGTTTGTCCAGGGGAAATGAAAAACTGTTTTTT.

The chain links TRBV6-2 or TRBV6-3 to TRBJ2-1; the match to TRBD2 covers 8 bases. J was trimmed by 4 bases and V by 2 bases; bases with no gene match: 4. This CDR3 is 15 amino acids long. CDR1 and CDR2 from the germline V gene are MNHEY and SVGEGT. The CDR3 loop is CASSYRGGPYNEQFF. The CDR3 DNA is TGTGCCAGCAGTTACCGGGGGGGCCCTTACAATGAGCAGTTCTTC.

This clone was recorded only once. The V and J genes are TRBV19 and TRBJ2-1; D is perhaps TRBD2 (6 bases). The CDR3 runs 15 residues. From germline, CDR1 is LNHDA and CDR2 SQIVND (reference sequence). Trimming cost V 7 bases and J 0 bases, with 13 bases left between them. CDR3 DNA: TGTGCCAGTAAAGATTCGGGGGTCTCCTACAATGAGCAGTTCTTC. It is translated as CASKDSGVSYNEQFF.

This clone was seen only once. The chain carries TRBV7-9 and TRBJ2-5, with 7 positions matching TRBD1. CDR1 is SEHNR, CDR2 FQNEAQ, per germline (reference sequence). This CDR3 contains 16 residues. V lost 5 bases to trimming and J lost 2 bases; unmatched junction nucleotides: 11. The CDR3 DNA reads TGTGCCAGCAGCCCTACAGGGGCGTGGGGGCAAGAGACCCAGTACTTC. Protein product: CASSPTGAWGQETQYF.

The rearrangement uses TRBV7-2 and TRBJ2-7; possible D gene TRBD2, 6 bases. This CDR3 contains 14 residues. Trimming pared 5 bases from V and 4 bases from J, leaving 15 bases between. Germline V gene sequence: CDR1 SGHTA, CDR2 FQGNSA. In nucleotides, the CDR3 is TGTGCCAGCAGCCCCGGGGGTTCTCGTTACGAGCAGTACTTC. It is translated as CASSPGGSRYEQYF.

This chain connects TRBV6-5 to TRBJ1-2; D call uncertain. The germline V and J ends were trimmed by 0 bases and 0 bases, with 8 bases remaining between them. Germline V lookup: CDR1 MNHEY, CDR2 SVGAGI. This CDR3 spans 15 amino acids. The CDR3 DNA is TGTGCCAGCAGTTACTCTAGCAAAGCTAACTATGGCTACACCTTC. Protein: CASSYSSKANYGYTF.

V is TRBV7-2 and J is TRBJ1-1; TRBD1 aligns across 8 bases. Germline values: CDR1 SGHTA, CDR2 FQGNSA. V lost 7 bases and J lost 5; bases outside the gene matches: 12. The CDR3 extends over 15 amino acids. CDR3 sequence (DNA): TGTGCCAGCACCCCTAGCGGTCAGGGGGCGACTGAAGCTTTCTTT. Amino acids: CASTPSGQGATEAFF.

The chain combines TRBV19 with TRBJ2-2, with a tentative D call TRBD1 (5 bases). The CDR3 covers 14 residues. Germline CDR1 is LNHDA and CDR2 is SQIVND (reference sequence). V lost 6 bases and J lost 4, with 12 bases in between. Here the CDR3 DNA reads TGTGCCAGTAGAGGGGCCCAAGCCACCGGGGAGCTGTTTTTT. Its protein product is CASRGAQATGELFF. Full variable domain (missing parts from reference TRBV19 and TRBJ2-2): DGGITQSPKYLFRKEGQNVTLSCEQNLNHDAMYWYRQDPGQGLRLIYYSQIVNDFQKGDIAEGYSVSREKKESFPLTVTSAQKNPTAFYLCASRGAQATGELFFGEGSRLTVL.

The V call is TRBV4-1, the J call TRBJ2-5; possibly TRBD1 for D (6 bases). V lost 1 base and J 4 bases, leaving 13 bases between the germline ends. The CDR3 length is 15 residues. CDR1 and CDR2 (germline): MGHRA, YSYEKL. The CDR3 coding sequence is TGCGCCAGCAGCCAAGGGAGCAGGGGAGTAGAGACCCAGTACTTC. Its protein product is CASSQGSRGVETQYF.

In its sample, this clone was seen a few times. The chain couples TRBV19 to TRBJ2-7; TRBD2 matches at 7 bases. The CDR3 spans 11 residues. CDR1 and CDR2 (germline): LNHDA, SQIVND (reference sequence). CDR3 nucleotide sequence: TGTACTAGCGAGAGCTCCTACGAGCAGTACTTC. It yields the protein CTSESSYEQYF.

This sequence joins TRBV6-5 and TRBJ2-7; 7 bases match TRBD1. The CDR3 contains 13 residues. Trimming cost V 8 bases and J 3 bases; bases outside gene matches: 7. Germline values: CDR1 MNHEY, CDR2 SVGAGI. CDR3 protein: CASQRQGGYEQYF. In nucleotides, the CDR3 is TGTGCCAGCCAGAGACAGGGTGGCTACGAGCAGTACTTC.

The J gene is TRBJ2-2, the V gene TRBV5-1, with TRBD2 matching 16 bases. The CDR3 has 17 amino acids. J was trimmed by 6 bases and V by 4 bases; bases with no gene match: 6. The germline CDR1 and CDR2 sequences are SGHRS and YFSETQ. In DNA, the CDR3 is TGCGCCAGCAGCCGAGGGACTAGCGGGAGGGCTTCCGGGGAGCTGTTTTTT. Translated: CASSRGTSGRASGELFF. Combining the CDR3 with reference TRBV5-1 and TRBJ2-2 gives the whole variable domain KAGVTQTPRYLIKTRGQQVTLSCSPISGHRSVSWYQQTPGQGLQFLFEYFSETQRNKGNFPGRFSGRQFSNSRSEMNVSTLELGDSALYLCASSRGTSGRASGELFFGEGSRLTVL.

V and J are TRBV29-1 and TRBJ2-7; no clear D. V lost 3 bases to trimming and J lost 0 bases, with 6 bases between them. The CDR3 sequence is 12 residues long. Germline loops: CDR1 SQVTM, CDR2 ANQGSEA. The CDR3 DNA reads as TGCAGCGTTGAGGTGAGCTCCTACGAGCAGTACTTC. This encodes CSVEVSSYEQYF.

The rearrangement joins TRBV5-1 to TRBJ2-4, with 7 bases matching TRBD1. After removal of 0 bases from V and 0 bases from J, the junction contained 3 bases not matched to a gene. The CDR3 runs 16 residues. Germline values: CDR1 SGHRS, CDR2 YFSETQ. CDR3 amino acids: CASSLAGTVAKNIQYF. The CDR3 nucleotides read TGCGCCAGCAGCTTGGCCGGGACAGTAGCCAAAAACATTCAGTACTTC.

The table lists this clone with a count of one. The chain employs TRBV7-3 and TRBJ2-3, with D possibly being TRBD1 (6 bases). V lost 5 bases to trimming and J lost 0 bases, with 9 bases between them. Germline CDR1 is SGHTA and CDR2 is FQGTGA. The CDR3 contains 14 residues. DNA for the CDR3: TGTGCCAGCAGCCCGAGGGGGAGCACAGATACGCAGTATTTT. The encoded protein is CASSPRGSTDTQYF.

The chain joins TRBV27 to TRBJ1-4; no reliable D call. The germline V and J ends were trimmed by 5 bases and 8 bases, with 18 bases remaining between them. Germline assignment: CDR1 MNHEY and CDR2 SMNVEV (reference sequence). The CDR3 sequence is 15 residues long. CDR3 loop: CASSLRGILEEKLFF. The CDR3 region has the DNA TGTGCCAGCAGTCTACGAGGGATTTTGGAGGAAAAACTGTTTTTT.